These T cell receptor beta chains were read from a single sample in a study of shared clonotypes between healthy human individuals. Sequencing used immunoSEQ multiplex PCR; TCRdb keeps in-frame clones, though not all of them. The sample records a few million clones, 93% being singletons. The sample was naive CD4+ T cells from PBMCs. Every receptor here comes from a man aged 18 to 30 in good health. Some clones in this sample may be carry-over from other donors' samples. Both conserved end residues are part of each CDR3. A D gene is named only where the DNA matches it firmly.

v_call: TRBV11-2
j_call: TRBJ2-7
d_call: TRBD1
cdr3_aa: CASSLIKDRGYYEQYF
cdr3_nt: TGTGCCAGCAGCTTAATTAAGGACAGGGGGTACTACGAGCAGTACTTC

v_call: TRBV7-9
j_call: TRBJ2-7
d_call: TRBD2
cdr3_aa: CASTRWEGSEEQYF
cdr3_nt: TGTGCCAGCACCCGGTGGGAGGGGTCTGAAGAGCAGTACTTC

v_call: TRBV29-1
j_call: TRBJ2-7
d_call: NA
cdr3_aa: CSVVNRLSYEQYF
cdr3_nt: TGCAGCGTTGTTAACAGATTAAGCTACGAGCAGTACTTC

v_call: TRBV7-2
j_call: TRBJ2-5
d_call: TRBD2
cdr3_aa: CASSGSSGRWETQYF
cdr3_nt: TGTGCCAGCAGCGGATCTAGCGGGAGGTGGGAGACCCAGTACTTC

v_call: TRBV6-5
j_call: TRBJ2-2
d_call: NA
cdr3_aa: CASSGRRGNTGELFF
cdr3_nt: TGTGCCAGCAGCGGCAGGCGCGGGAACACCGGGGAGCTGTTTTTT

v_call: TRBV2
j_call: TRBJ1-2
d_call: NA
cdr3_aa: CASSLGEGGGYTF
cdr3_nt: TGTGCCAGCAGCCTGGGGGAGGGGGGAGGCTACACCTTC

v_call: TRBV27
j_call: TRBJ2-7
d_call: TRBD1
cdr3_aa: CASSFGTGGGEQYF
cdr3_nt: TGTGCCAGCAGTTTTGGGACAGGGGGAGGCGAGCAGTACTTC

v_call: TRBV28
j_call: TRBJ2-3
d_call: TRBD1
cdr3_aa: CASSLLLGQGAVAGMNTDTQYF
cdr3_nt: TGTGCCAGCAGTTTGTTATTGGGACAGGGGGCGGTAGCGGGGATGAACACAGATACGCAGTATTTT

v_call: TRBV5-1
j_call: TRBJ2-1
d_call: NA
cdr3_aa: CASSLLVQTVYNEQFF
cdr3_nt: TGCGCCAGCAGCTTGCTTGTACAGACAGTTTACAATGAGCAGTTCTTC

v_call: TRBV2
j_call: TRBJ2-1
d_call: TRBD2
cdr3_aa: CASLGLAGVSDEQFF
cdr3_nt: TGTGCCAGCCTCGGACTAGCGGGAGTTAGCGATGAGCAGTTCTTC